The present entry profiles one T cell receptor (beta chain) with its context. This entry belongs to a study of control samples from healthy donors and cancer patients. Germline CDR1 reads KGHSH; CDR2 reads LQKENI. V dropped 4 bases and J dropped 4 bases, with 10 bases sitting between them. The CDR3 runs to 13 residues. The assay was immunoSEQ multiplex PCR, and TCRdb's table has in-frame clones only and misses some. This sample carries 150,000 to 200,000 clones, under 96% of them seen once, and the ten largest clones take approximately 1%. Sequenced material: blood. This TCR came from a woman aged 25 to 39 in good health. This chain uses TRBV18 with TRBJ1-2; D may be TRBD1 (6 bases). CDR3 loop: CASSLQGIYGYTF. The CDR3 DNA is TGTGCCAGCTCACTCCAGGGGATCTATGGCTACACCTTC.